Listed below are T cell receptor beta chains from one sample, sequenced in a study of vaccination and CD4 T cells after COVID-19. MiXCR, run by TCRdb on the PCR reads, gives a single entry per CDR3 protein. The sample includes 20,000 to 25,000 distinct CDR3 sequences, about three fifths of them seen just once. The source was CD4+ T cells from blood, collected before SARS-CoV-2 vaccination. These receptors all stem from a human donor who had recovered from COVID-19. Each CDR3 is given with its conserved first and last residue. D genes are given only for firm matches. Where a row states a size, it is once, few, many or the class of an expanded clone; other rows omit it.

>few|TRBV24-1|NA|TRBJ1-1
TGTGCCACCAGTGATTCTGGGGGGGCAGGCACTGAAGCTTTCTTT
CATSDSGGAGTEAFF
>few|TRBV27|NA|TRBJ1-6
TGTGCCAGCAGTCTCTCCCGCAGGGTCTATAATTCACCCCTCCACTTT
CASSLSRRVYNSPLHF
>once|TRBV28|TRBD2|TRBJ2-5
TGTGCCAGCAAAGGACTAGCGGGAGAAGAGACCCAGTACTTC
CASKGLAGEETQYF
>few|TRBV7-9|NA|TRBJ2-5
TGTGCCAGCAGCTTAGTTGCGGAAGAGACCCAGTACTTC
CASSLVAEETQYF
>NA|TRBV18|TRBD2|TRBJ2-7
TGTGCCAGCTCACCAACTAGCGGGAGTCCATACGAGCAGTACTTC
CASSPTSGSPYEQYF
>NA|TRBV6-5|NA|TRBJ1-1
TGTGCCAGCAGTTACCTGACAGAAGACACTGAAGCTTTCTTT
CASSYLTEDTEAFF
>NA|TRBV6-2/TRBV6-3|TRBD1|TRBJ2-3
TGTGCCAGCAGTTACGTCCCGGGACAGGCAATCACAGATACGCAGTATTTT
CASSYVPGQAITDTQYF
>NA|TRBV30|NA|TRBJ2-7
TGTGCCTGGAGTATTAGCGGTAACTCCTACGAGCAGTACTTC
CAWSISGNSYEQYF
>NA|TRBV7-8|NA|TRBJ2-5
TGTGCCAGCAGCTTAGTAACAGAAGAGACCCAGTACTTC
CASSLVTEETQYF
>NA|TRBV5-1|NA|TRBJ2-3
TGCGCCAGCAGCTCCCGCCGAGGTGAGGCAGATACGCAGTATTTT
CASSSRRGEADTQYF
>NA|TRBV4-1|TRBD1|TRBJ1-1
TGCGCCAGCAGCCAACAGGGGGCGGCGCGGACTGAAGCTTTCTTT
CASSQQGAARTEAFF
>NA|TRBV6-1|TRBD2|TRBJ2-7
TGTGCCAGCAATGCTCTAGCGGGAGGTCCCTACGAGCAGTACTTC
CASNALAGGPYEQYF
>few|TRBV19|TRBD2|TRBJ2-2
TGTGCCAGTACCTCGGGAGGGACTAGCGGGAGTCAAGCGAACACCGGGGAGCTGTTTTTT
CASTSGGTSGSQANTGELFF
>NA|TRBV12-3/TRBV12-4|NA|TRBJ1-2
TGTGCCAGCGCTGCTTCTAACTATGGCTACACCTTC
CASAASNYGYTF
>few|TRBV27|NA|TRBJ2-3
TGTGCCAGCAGTCCCTGGGCTGTTACAGATACGCAGTATTTT
CASSPWAVTDTQYF
>NA|TRBV24-1|NA|TRBJ2-1
TGTGCCACCAGTGATTTAGGCATTGAGCAGTTCTTC
CATSDLGIEQFF
>few|TRBV20-1|NA|TRBJ2-7
TGCAGTGCTTCGGTCGGCGCTAGCTCCTACGAGCAGTACTTC
CSASVGASSYEQYF
>once|TRBV7-2|NA|TRBJ2-5
TGTGCCAGCAGCTTAGCGGGAGAGACCCAGTACTTT
CASSLAGETQYF
>NA|TRBV28|NA|TRBJ1-6
TGTGCCAGCAGTCCCCCCCCAGGGATGGGTTCACCCCTCCACTTT
CASSPPPGMGSPLHF
>few|TRBV6-2/TRBV6-3|TRBD1|TRBJ1-1
TGTGCCAGCCGAACAAACCGGGACAGGGATGACACTGAAGCTTTCTTT
CASRTNRDRDDTEAFF
>NA|TRBV28|TRBD1|TRBJ2-4
TGTGCCAGCAGTTCGGGACAGATAAAAAACATTCAGTACTTC
CASSSGQIKNIQYF
>NA|TRBV5-1|TRBD2|TRBJ2-2
TGCGCCAGCAGCCCCTTAGCGGGAGGGGTCACCGGGGAGCTGTTTTTT
CASSPLAGGVTGELFF
>once|TRBV7-3|NA|TRBJ1-5
TGTGCCAGCAGCTACACCCGGGACAAATTTTCTAGTCAGCCCCAGCATTTT
CASSYTRDKFSSQPQHF
>NA|TRBV27|NA|TRBJ2-3
TGTGCCAGCAGTTTAGGGGTCACAGATACGCAGTATTTT
CASSLGVTDTQYF
>few|TRBV7-8|TRBD1|TRBJ1-1
TGTGCCAGCAGCTCACCCAGCCAGGGGGCCAACACTGAAGCTTTCTTT
CASSSPSQGANTEAFF
>few|TRBV2|NA|TRBJ1-1
TGTGCCAGCACGGGGGGCGTAGCTTTCTTT
CASTGGVAFF
>NA|TRBV6-2/TRBV6-3|TRBD2|TRBJ2-6
TGTGCCAGCAGTTCGTCGACTAGCGGGAGGTACTCTGGGGCCAACGTCCTGACTTTC
CASSSSTSGRYSGANVLTF
>once|TRBV25-1|TRBD1|TRBJ2-2
TGTGCCAGCACTCGAGGGACAGGGTACACCGGGGAGCTGTTTTTT
CASTRGTGYTGELFF
>NA|TRBV27|TRBD1|TRBJ2-7
TGTGCCAGCAGTTTTGTCTTCTGGGGACAGAACCTTGTGGGGCAGTACTTC
CASSFVFWGQNLVGQYF
>NA|TRBV20-1|NA|TRBJ1-1
TGCAGCCACCATTCAGGGATGAACACTGAAGCTTTCTTT
CSHHSGMNTEAFF
>NA|TRBV2|TRBD1|TRBJ1-5
TGTGCCAGCAGTAGTCGAGGGGGCGGAAACAATCAGCCCCAGCATTTT
CASSSRGGGNNQPQHF
>NA|TRBV6-1|NA|TRBJ2-5
TGTGCCAGCAGTGAAGTCGCAGCCGAGGATCGGGAGTACTTC
CASSEVAAEDREYF